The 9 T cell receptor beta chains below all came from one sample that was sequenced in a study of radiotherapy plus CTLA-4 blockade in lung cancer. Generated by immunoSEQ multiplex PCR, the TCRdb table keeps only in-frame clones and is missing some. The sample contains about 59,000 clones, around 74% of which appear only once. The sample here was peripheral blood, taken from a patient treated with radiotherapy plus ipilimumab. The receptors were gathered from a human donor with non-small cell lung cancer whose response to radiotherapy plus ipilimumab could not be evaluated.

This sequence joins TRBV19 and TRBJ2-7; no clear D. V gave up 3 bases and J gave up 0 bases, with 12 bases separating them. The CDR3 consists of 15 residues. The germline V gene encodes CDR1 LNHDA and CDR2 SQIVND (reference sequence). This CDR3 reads CASSIALRNSYEQYF. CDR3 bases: TGTGCCAGTAGTATCGCTCTGCGAAACTCCTACGAGCAGTACTTC.

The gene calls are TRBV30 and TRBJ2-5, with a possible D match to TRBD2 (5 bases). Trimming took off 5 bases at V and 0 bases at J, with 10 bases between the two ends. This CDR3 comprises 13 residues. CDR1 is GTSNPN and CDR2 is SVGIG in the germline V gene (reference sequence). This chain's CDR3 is CAWLAADQETQYF. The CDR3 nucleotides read TGTGCCTGGTTGGCAGCGGACCAAGAGACCCAGTACTTC.

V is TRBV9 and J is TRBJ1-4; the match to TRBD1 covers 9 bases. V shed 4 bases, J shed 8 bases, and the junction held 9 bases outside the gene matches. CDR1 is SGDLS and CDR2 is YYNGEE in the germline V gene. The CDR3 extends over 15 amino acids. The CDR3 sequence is CASSTRTGAGEKLFF. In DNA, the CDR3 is TGTGCCAGCAGCACGCGGACAGGGGCTGGGGAAAAACTGTTTTTT.

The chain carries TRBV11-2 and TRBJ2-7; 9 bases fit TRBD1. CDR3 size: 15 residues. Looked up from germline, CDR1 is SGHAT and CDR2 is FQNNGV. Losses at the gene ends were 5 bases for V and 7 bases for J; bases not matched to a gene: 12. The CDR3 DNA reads TGTGCCAGCAGCCCGGGGACAGGGCGTTTGAATGAGCAGTACTTC. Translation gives CASSPGTGRLNEQYF.

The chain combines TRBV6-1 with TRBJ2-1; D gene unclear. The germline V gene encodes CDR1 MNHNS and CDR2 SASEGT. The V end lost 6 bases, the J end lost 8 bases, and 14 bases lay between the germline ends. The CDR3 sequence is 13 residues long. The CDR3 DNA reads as TGTGCCAGCAGGGGCACGCCTAAGGATGAGCAGTTCTTC. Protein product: CASRGTPKDEQFF.

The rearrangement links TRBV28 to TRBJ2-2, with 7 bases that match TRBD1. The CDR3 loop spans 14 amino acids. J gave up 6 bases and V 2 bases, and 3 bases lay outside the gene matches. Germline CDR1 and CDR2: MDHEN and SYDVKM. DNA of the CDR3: TGTGCCAGCAGTTTAGGACAGGCTCCCGGGGAGCTGTTTTTT. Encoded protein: CASSLGQAPGELFF.

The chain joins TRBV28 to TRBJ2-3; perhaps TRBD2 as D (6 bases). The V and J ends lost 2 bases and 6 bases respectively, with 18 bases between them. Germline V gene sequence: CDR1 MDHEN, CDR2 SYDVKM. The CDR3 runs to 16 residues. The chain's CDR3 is CASSLTGDRVSDTQYF. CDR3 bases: TGTGCCAGCAGTTTAACGGGGGACCGGGTATCTGATACGCAGTATTTT.

CDR3 sequence reads: CASSHNYGYTF. CDR3 in DNA: TGTGCCAGCAGTCATAACTATGGCTACACCTTC. V gene TRBV6-6 combines with J gene TRBJ1-2; unclear D gene. The CDR3 covers 11 residues. Germline CDR1 reads MNHNY; CDR2 reads SVGAGI (reference sequence). Trimming removed 5 bases at V and 1 base at J, with 2 bases between.

In DNA, the CDR3 is TGTGCCAGTAAATGGGGGCAACGAACTGAAGCTTTCTTT. Translated, it gives CASKWGQRTEAFF. The chain recombines TRBV19 with TRBJ1-1, with D perhaps matching TRBD1 (6 bases). The CDR3 covers 13 residues. Germline lookup yields CDR1 LNHDA and CDR2 SQIVND (reference sequence). V shed 7 bases and J shed 5 bases, with 14 bases lying between them.